This TCR beta chain was recovered during a study of type 1 regulatory T cells. Turning to the study itself: An in vitro protocol generated T-allo10, a Tr1-enriched, alloantigen-specific CD4 T cell product.

This clonotype came up many times. TCRdb re-called the reads with MiXCR, one entry per CDR3 protein. Here the sample spans about 100,000 distinct CDR3 sequences, roughly 28% being singletons. What was sequenced was CD4+ T cells, either the whole sample or a sorted fraction (not recorded which). The receptor was isolated from a human donor in good health.

Here the CDR3 DNA reads TGCGCCAGCAGCTTACAGGGGATTAGGCAAGAGACCCAGTACTTC. This translates into CASSLQGIRQETQYF. The chain links TRBV5-1 to TRBJ2-5; 7 nucleotides agree with TRBD1. Trimming removed 2 bases from V and 2 bases from J; junction bases left unmatched: 6. This CDR3 has 15 amino acids. The germline V gene encodes CDR1 SGHRS and CDR2 YFSETQ.